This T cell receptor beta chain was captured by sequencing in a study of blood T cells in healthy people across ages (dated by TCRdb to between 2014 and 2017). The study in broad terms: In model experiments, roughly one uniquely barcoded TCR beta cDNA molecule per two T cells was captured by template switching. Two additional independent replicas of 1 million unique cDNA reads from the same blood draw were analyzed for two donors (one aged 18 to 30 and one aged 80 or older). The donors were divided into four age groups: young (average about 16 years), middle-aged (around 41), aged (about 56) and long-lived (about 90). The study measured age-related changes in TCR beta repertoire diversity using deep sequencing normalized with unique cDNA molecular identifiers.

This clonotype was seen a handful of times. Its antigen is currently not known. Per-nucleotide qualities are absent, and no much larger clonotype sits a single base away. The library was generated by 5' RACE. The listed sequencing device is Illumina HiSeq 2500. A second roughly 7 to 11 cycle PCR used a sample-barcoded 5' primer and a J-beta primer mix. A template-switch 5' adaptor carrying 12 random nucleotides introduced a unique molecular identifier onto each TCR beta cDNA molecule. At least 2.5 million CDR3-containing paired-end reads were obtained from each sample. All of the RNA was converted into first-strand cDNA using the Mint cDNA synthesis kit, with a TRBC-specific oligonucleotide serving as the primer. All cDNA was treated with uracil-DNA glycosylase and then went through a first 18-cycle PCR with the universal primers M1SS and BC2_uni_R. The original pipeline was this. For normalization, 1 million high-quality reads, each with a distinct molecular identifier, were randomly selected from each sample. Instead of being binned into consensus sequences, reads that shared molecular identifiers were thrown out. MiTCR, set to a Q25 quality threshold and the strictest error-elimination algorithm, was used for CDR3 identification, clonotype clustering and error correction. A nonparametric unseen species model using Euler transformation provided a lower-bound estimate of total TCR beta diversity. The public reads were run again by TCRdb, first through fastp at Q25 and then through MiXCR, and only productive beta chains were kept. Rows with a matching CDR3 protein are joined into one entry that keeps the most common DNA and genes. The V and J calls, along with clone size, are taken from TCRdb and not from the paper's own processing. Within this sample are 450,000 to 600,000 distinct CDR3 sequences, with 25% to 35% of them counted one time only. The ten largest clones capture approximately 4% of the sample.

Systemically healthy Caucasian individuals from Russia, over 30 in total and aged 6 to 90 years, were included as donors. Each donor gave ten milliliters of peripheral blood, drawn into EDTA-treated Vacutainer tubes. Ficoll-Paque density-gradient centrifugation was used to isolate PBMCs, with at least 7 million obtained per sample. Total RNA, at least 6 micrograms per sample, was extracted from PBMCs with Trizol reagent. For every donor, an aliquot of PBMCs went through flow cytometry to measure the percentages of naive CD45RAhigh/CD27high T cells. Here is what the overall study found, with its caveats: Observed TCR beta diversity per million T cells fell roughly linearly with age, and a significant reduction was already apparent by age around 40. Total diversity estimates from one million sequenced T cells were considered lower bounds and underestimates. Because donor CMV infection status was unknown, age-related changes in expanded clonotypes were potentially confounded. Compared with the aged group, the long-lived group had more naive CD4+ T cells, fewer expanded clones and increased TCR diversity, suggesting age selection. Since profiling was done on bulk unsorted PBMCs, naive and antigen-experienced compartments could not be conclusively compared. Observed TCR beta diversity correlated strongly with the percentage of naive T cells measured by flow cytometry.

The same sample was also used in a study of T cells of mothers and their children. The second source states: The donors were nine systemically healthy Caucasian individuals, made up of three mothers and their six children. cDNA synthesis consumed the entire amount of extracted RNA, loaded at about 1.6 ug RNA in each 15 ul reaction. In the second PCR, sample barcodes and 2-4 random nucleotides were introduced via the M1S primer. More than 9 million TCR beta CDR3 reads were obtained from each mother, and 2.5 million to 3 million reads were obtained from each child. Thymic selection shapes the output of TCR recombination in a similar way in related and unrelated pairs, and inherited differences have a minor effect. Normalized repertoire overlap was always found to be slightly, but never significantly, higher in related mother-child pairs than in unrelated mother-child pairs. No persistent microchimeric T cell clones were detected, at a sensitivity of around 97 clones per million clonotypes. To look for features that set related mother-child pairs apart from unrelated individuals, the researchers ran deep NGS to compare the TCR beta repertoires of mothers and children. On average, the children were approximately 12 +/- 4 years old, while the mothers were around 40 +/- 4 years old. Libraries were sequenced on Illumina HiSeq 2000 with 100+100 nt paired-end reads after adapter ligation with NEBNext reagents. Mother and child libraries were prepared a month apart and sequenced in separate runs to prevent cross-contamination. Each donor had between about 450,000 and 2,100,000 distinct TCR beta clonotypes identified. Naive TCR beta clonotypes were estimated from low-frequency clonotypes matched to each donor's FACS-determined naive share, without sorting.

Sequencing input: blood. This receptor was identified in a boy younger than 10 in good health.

The sequence in DNA is TGTGCCTGGAGTTTTGATGTGGGCTACGAGCAGTACTTC. Its coded protein is CAWSFDVGYEQYF. The rearrangement joined TRBV30 to TRBJ2-4; the D segment cannot be called with confidence. The tail of the sequence fits TRBJ2-7 better, so the J call may be wrong. The germline V gene (reference sequence) specifies GTSNPN as CDR1 and SVGIG as CDR2. The CDR3 numbers 13 residues from cysteine through phenylalanine. This entry keeps only the CDR3 DNA: 39 bases, framed from base 1.